These 8 T cell receptor beta chains came from one sample sequenced in a study of T cell responses to AZD1222 COVID-19 vaccine. Data came from immunoSEQ multiplex PCR; TCRdb stores just in-frame clones and leaves some out. The sample yields 45,000 to 65,000 clones, 80% to 90% seen once. Sequences were derived from peripheral blood, sampled on day 0 of AZD1222 vaccination. All receptors derive from an adult in good health.

The rearrangement links TRBV7-2 to TRBJ2-7, with D perhaps matching TRBD2 (7 bases). Germline V gene lookup returns CDR1 SGHTA and CDR2 FQGNSA. V lost 2 bases and J 1 base, leaving 12 bases between the germline ends. This CDR3 comprises 15 residues. Here the CDR3 reads CASSLTQGGSYEQYF. The CDR3 bases are TGTGCCAGCAGCTTAACACAGGGAGGGTCCTACGAGCAGTACTTC.

The rearrangement uses TRBV5-8 and TRBJ1-1; D unresolved. The CDR3 length is 14 residues. The germline V gene encodes CDR1 SGHTS and CDR2 YDEGEE. The germline V and J ends were trimmed by 0 bases and 1 base, with 7 bases remaining between them. For the CDR3, the DNA is TGTGCCAGCAGCTTGGGGTATGGGAACACTGAAGCTTTCTTT. This codes for CASSLGYGNTEAFF.

The gene calls are TRBV25-1 and TRBJ2-3, with D tentatively TRBD2 (6 bases). Trimming cost V 6 bases and J 0 bases, with 7 bases left between them. Looked up from germline, CDR1 is MGHDK and CDR2 is SYGVNS. The CDR3 contains 13 residues. CDR3 nucleotide sequence: TGTGCCAGCAGACGGGGGAGCACAGATACGCAGTATTTT. Translated: CASRRGSTDTQYF.

The chain combines TRBV27 with TRBJ2-7; 10 positions agree with TRBD1. Trimming took 5 bases from V and 5 from J; bases not matched to a gene: 9. CDR3 size: 15 residues. CDR1 is MNHEY, CDR2 SMNVEV, per germline (reference sequence). The CDR3 loop is CASSIQPGQGNEQYF. In DNA form, the CDR3 reads TGTGCCAGCAGTATACAGCCGGGACAGGGGAACGAGCAGTACTTC.

CDR3 in amino acids: CAWSHHNEQFF. The CDR3 nucleotides are TGTGCCTGGAGTCACCACAATGAGCAGTTCTTC. The chain couples TRBV30 to TRBJ2-1; D gene ambiguous. The CDR3 contains 11 residues. Germline CDR1 reads GTSNPN; CDR2 reads SVGIG (reference sequence). The ends were cut back, 2 bases at V and 5 bases at J, with 4 bases in the middle.

The V and J genes are TRBV5-1 and TRBJ2-1; TRBD2 agrees at 10 bases. V was clipped by 1 base and J by 4 bases; unmatched bases: 2. The CDR3 has 15 amino acids. Germline V gives CDR1 SGHRS, CDR2 YFSETQ. The CDR3 sequence is CASSLTTSGYNEQFF. The CDR3 DNA follows: TGCGCCAGCAGCTTGACGACTAGCGGGTACAATGAGCAGTTCTTC.

This clone is a singleton in its sample. The V call is TRBV6-5, the J call TRBJ1-2, with a weak D call TRBD1 (5 bases). The V end was cut by 6 bases, the J end by 6 bases, with 17 bases between. CDR3 length equals 14 residues. CDR1 MNHEY and CDR2 SVGAGI come from the germline V gene. CDR3 coding DNA: TGTGCCAGCAGGGAGAGGGGCGCGGGGAATGGCTACACCTTC. Amino acids: CASRERGAGNGYTF.

The chain combines TRBV9 with TRBJ2-6; possibly TRBD2 for D (5 bases). Trimming removed 4 bases at V and 2 bases at J, with 7 bases between. Germline assignment: CDR1 SGDLS and CDR2 YYNGEE. This CDR3 comprises 14 residues. DNA of the CDR3: TGTGCCAGCAGCTTACTAGCTGGGGCCAACGTCCTGACTTTC. It encodes CASSLLAGANVLTF.